One and the same sample provided the 30 T cell receptor beta chains below, sequenced in a study of T cell responses to AZD1222 COVID-19 vaccine. Measured with immunoSEQ multiplex PCR; TCRdb has only the in-frame clones, and not every one. This sample has 110,000 to 150,000 clones, with around 85% found just once. The sequencing here drew on peripheral blood, taken on day 0 of AZD1222 vaccination. All receptors derive from an adult in good health.

The chain employs TRBV30 and TRBJ2-5, with D perhaps given as TRBD1 or TRBD2 (7 bases each). V shed 5 bases and J shed 5 bases, with 15 bases lying between them. CDR1 and CDR2 from the germline V gene are GTSNPN and SVGIG (reference sequence). The CDR3 length is 13 residues. The DNA of the CDR3 is TGTGCCTGGGGGAGGGGGCTAGGGGAGACCCAGTACTTC. This codes for CAWGRGLGETQYF.

This clone was seen just once. The chain uses TRBV29-1 and TRBJ1-1, with TRBD1 matching 7 bases. The CDR3 has 12 residues. Per the germline V gene, CDR1 is SQVTM and CDR2 is ANQGSEA. J lost 7 bases, V lost 7 bases, and 9 bases had no gene match. CDR3 in amino acids: CSARDSLFEAFF. In nucleotides, the CDR3 is TGCAGCGCCAGGGACAGCCTATTTGAAGCTTTCTTT.

This rearrangement joins TRBV7-8 to TRBJ2-7; no firm D call. The CDR3 totals 11 residues. CDR1 and CDR2 from the germline V gene are SGHVS and FQNEAQ. Trimming removed 5 bases from V and 3 bases from J, with 5 bases in between. The CDR3 DNA reads as TGTGCCAGCAGCCTTATCTACGAGCAGTACTTC. Amino acids: CASSLIYEQYF.

The chain is built from TRBV30 and TRBJ1-1; no reliable D call. CDR1 is GTSNPN and CDR2 is SVGIG in the germline V gene (reference sequence). The CDR3 covers 11 residues. Between the trimmed V and J ends, which lost 3 bases and 5 bases, there was a span of 7 bases. The CDR3 DNA is TGTGCCTGGAGCTATGGGACTGAAGCTTTCTTT. This sequence encodes CAWSYGTEAFF.

In its sample, this clone was seen once. The chain uses TRBV9 and TRBJ2-1, with 7 bases aligning to TRBD2. Germline V gene lookup returns CDR1 SGDLS and CDR2 YYNGEE. The CDR3 is 18 amino acids. V was clipped by 3 bases and J by 1 base; unmatched bases: 13. CDR3 protein: CASSALGGAGRSYNEQFF. The CDR3 nucleotides read TGTGCCAGCAGCGCCCTGGGAGGGGCGGGTCGGTCCTACAATGAGCAGTTCTTC.

The rearrangement uses TRBV9 and TRBJ2-5; tentatively, D is TRBD2 (6 bases). Germline values: CDR1 SGDLS, CDR2 YYNGEE. The CDR3 contains 15 residues. V was trimmed by 2 bases and J by 5 bases, leaving 16 bases between them. Written as DNA, the CDR3 is TGTGCCAGCAGCGTCGCGGACGGCCGGGGGGAGACCCAGTACTTC. Its translation is CASSVADGRGETQYF.

The rearrangement joins TRBV10-3 to TRBJ2-7; no clear D. With 4 bases removed from V and 0 bases from J, the gap between germline ends came to 13 bases. The CDR3 covers 15 residues. CDR1 and CDR2 from the germline V gene are ENHRY and SYGVKD. CDR3 protein: CAISGRTKSSYEQYF. The CDR3 bases are TGTGCCATCAGTGGAAGGACCAAAAGCTCCTACGAGCAGTACTTC.

The V and J genes are TRBV24-1 and TRBJ2-2; possibly TRBD2 for D (5 bases). Germline-derived CDR1 and CDR2 are KGHDR and SFDVKD. The CDR3 is 14 residues long. V lost 3 bases, J lost 2 bases, and 6 bases lay in between. The CDR3 protein is CATSDDYNTGELFF. The CDR3 coding sequence is TGTGCCACCAGTGATGACTACAACACCGGGGAGCTGTTTTTT.

This clone was seen a single time. The chain joins TRBV9 to TRBJ1-1; possibly TRBD1 for D (5 bases). The CDR3 has 13 residues. V lost 3 bases and J lost 6, with 12 bases in between. From germline, CDR1 is SGDLS and CDR2 YYNGEE. Written as DNA, the CDR3 is TGTGCCAGCAGCGGGCAGGGAAACGCTGAAGCTTTCTTT. It specifies CASSGQGNAEAFF. Full variable domain (rest looked up from reference TRBV9 and TRBJ1-1): DSGVTQTPKHLITATGQRVTLRCSPRSGDLSVYWYQQSLDQGLQFLIQYYNGEERAKGNILERFSAQQFPDLHSELNLSSLELGDSALYFCASSGQGNAEAFFGQGTRLTVV.

The chain is built from TRBV7-9 and TRBJ1-5, with D possibly matching TRBD1 (5 bases). The CDR3 is 14 residues long. Trimming stripped 4 bases from V and 4 bases from J, with 11 bases between. Germline V gene data show CDR1 as SEHNR and CDR2 as FQNEAQ (reference sequence). This CDR3 is CASSSGGVNQPQHF. In DNA form, the CDR3 reads TGTGCCAGCAGCTCCGGGGGGGTAAATCAGCCCCAGCATTTT. Looking up the rest from reference TRBV7-9 and TRBJ1-5 gives the full variable domain: DTGVSQNPRHKITKRGQNVTFRCDPISEHNRLYWYRQTLGQGPEFLTYFQNEAQLEKSRLLSDRFSAERPKGSFSTLEIQRTEQGDSAMYLCASSSGGVNQPQHFGDGTRLSIL.

V and J are TRBV2 and TRBJ2-3; D ambiguous. V lost 3 bases and J 6 bases, leaving 4 bases between the germline ends. The CDR3 has 11 residues. Germline assignment: CDR1 SNHLY and CDR2 FYNNEI. The CDR3 is CASSDRDTQYF. In DNA form, the CDR3 reads TGTGCCAGCAGTGATAGGGATACGCAGTATTTT.

V is TRBV28 and J is TRBJ1-2, with unresolved D. CDR1 and CDR2 (germline): MDHEN, SYDVKM. V lost 3 bases and J 7 bases, leaving 15 bases between the germline ends. The CDR3 sequence is 14 residues long. The CDR3 loop reads CASSFLGPRSGYTF. In nucleotides, the CDR3 is TGTGCCAGCAGTTTTCTGGGTCCTAGGAGTGGCTACACCTTC.

The CDR3 spells CASSPTSDHNEQFF. The CDR3 coding sequence is TGTGCCAGCTCACCAACAAGCGACCACAATGAGCAGTTCTTC. The chain carries TRBV18 and TRBJ2-1; D is ambiguous. V was pared by 2 bases and J by 5 bases, with 10 bases between. The CDR3 is made up of 14 amino acids. Germline CDR1 and CDR2: KGHSH and LQKENI.

This sequence joins TRBV5-1 and TRBJ1-6; no firm D call. Trimming left V 2 bases short and J 8 bases short, with 5 bases between. The CDR3 has 12 residues. Germline V gene data show CDR1 as SGHRS and CDR2 as YFSETQ. The CDR3 nucleotides are TGCGCCAGCAGCTTAGGGTATTCACCCCTCCACTTT. Amino acid sequence: CASSLGYSPLHF.

The chain has TRBV27 and TRBJ2-7, with TRBD2 matching 7 bases. V trimming: 0 bases; J trimming: 4 bases; junction bases outside the gene matches: 6. Germline lookup yields CDR1 MNHEY and CDR2 SMNVEV (reference sequence). The CDR3 is 15 residues long. CDR3 sequence: CASSLSSSGKYEQYF. CDR3 DNA sequence: TGTGCCAGCAGTTTATCGTCTAGCGGAAAATACGAGCAGTACTTC.

The rearrangement links TRBV6-5 to TRBJ2-3, with D possibly called TRBD1 or TRBD2 (5 bases each). The CDR3 runs 15 residues. Germline V gives CDR1 MNHEY, CDR2 SVGAGI. The V and J ends lost 5 bases and 4 bases respectively, with 16 bases between them. This CDR3 is CASSKGPSPADTQYF. The CDR3 nucleotides read TGTGCCAGCAGTAAGGGACCCTCCCCCGCAGATACGCAGTATTTT.

The count of this clone is one. The chain has TRBV28 and TRBJ1-6; D ambiguous. CDR3 length: 14 amino acids. Germline V gene lookup returns CDR1 MDHEN and CDR2 SYDVKM. Trimming cost V 11 bases and J 10 bases, with 21 bases left between them. For the CDR3, the DNA is TGTGCCGGCCAGGTACCCCATGGAGGATCACCCCTCCACTTT. Translating gives CAGQVPHGGSPLHF.

CDR3 nucleotide sequence: TGTGCCAGCAGCTCCGCGACAGGGGCCACAGATACGCAGTATTTT. This encodes CASSSATGATDTQYF. The rearrangement uses TRBV7-2 and TRBJ2-3; 8 bases map to TRBD1. V gave up 4 bases and J gave up 2 bases; unmatched junction bases: 5. Germline CDR1 SGHTA, CDR2 FQGNSA. CDR3 length: 15 residues. Full variable domain (remainder filled in from reference TRBV7-2 and TRBJ2-3): GAGVSQSPSNKVTEKGKDVELRCDPISGHTALYWYRQSLGQGLEFLIYFQGNSAPDKSGLPSDRFSAERTGGSVSTLTIQRTQQEDSAVYLCASSSATGATDTQYFGPGTRLTVL.

The chain couples TRBV2 to TRBJ1-2; maybe TRBD1 (5 bases). Per the germline V gene, CDR1 is SNHLY and CDR2 is FYNNEI. V lost 8 bases, J lost 3 bases, and 19 bases lay in between. The CDR3 has 15 residues. CDR3 protein: CASVVTQGGYYGYTF. CDR3 nucleotide sequence: TGTGCCAGCGTGGTGACTCAGGGAGGGTACTATGGCTACACCTTC.

The chain has TRBV6-5 and TRBJ1-1, with 9 bases lining up with TRBD1. The CDR3 extends over 14 amino acids. Per germline, CDR1 MNHEY and CDR2 SVGAGI. With 4 bases clipped from V and 0 bases from J, the junction kept 0 bases outside the gene matches. CDR3 bases: TGTGCCAGCAGTTGGACAGGGGTGAACACTGAAGCTTTCTTT. Protein product: CASSWTGVNTEAFF.

The rearrangement links TRBV2 to TRBJ1-5; weak D call: TRBD1 (5 bases). The V gene's germline CDR1 is SNHLY and CDR2 FYNNEI. The CDR3 is made up of 16 amino acids. Trimming left V 2 bases short and J 4 bases short, with 15 bases between. The CDR3 coding sequence is TGTGCCAGCAGTGAACAGGGCTCCTATGGGAATCAGCCCCAGCATTTT. Translation: CASSEQGSYGNQPQHF.

The V gene is TRBV6-5, the J gene TRBJ1-2; 11 bases match TRBD1. The CDR3 loop spans 15 amino acids. The germline V gene encodes CDR1 MNHEY and CDR2 SVGAGI. With V trimmed by 5 bases and J by 4 bases, 6 bases remained unmatched. The CDR3 nucleotides are TGTGCCAGCAGTCAATGGACAGGGGGCTTCTATGGCTACACCTTC. Its translation: CASSQWTGGFYGYTF.

The chain couples TRBV29-1 to TRBJ1-3; D gene uncertain. V was trimmed by 4 bases and J by 7 bases, leaving 14 bases between them. Germline loops: CDR1 SQVTM, CDR2 ANQGSEA. This CDR3 has 13 residues. Here the CDR3 DNA reads TGCAGCGTTGCGGCGTGGAATGGCAACACCATATATTTT. It encodes CSVAAWNGNTIYF.

V usage is TRBV5-4 and J usage is TRBJ1-4; D gene unclear. CDR1 SGHNT and CDR2 YYREEE come from the germline V gene (reference sequence). This CDR3 contains 14 residues. The V gene lost 4 bases and the J gene lost 4 bases, with 11 bases spanning the gap. This CDR3 reads CASSASLGNEKLFF. The DNA of the CDR3 is TGTGCCAGCAGCGCCTCGTTGGGTAATGAAAAACTGTTTTTT.

V and J are TRBV9 and TRBJ2-1, with 8 bases aligning to TRBD2. V lost 0 bases to trimming and J lost 5 bases; unmatched junction nucleotides: 4. Looked up from germline, CDR1 is SGDLS and CDR2 is YYNGEE. The CDR3 spans 15 residues. Written as DNA, the CDR3 is TGTGCCAGCAGCGTAGAAGCGGGGGTTCACAATGAGCAGTTCTTC. As protein: CASSVEAGVHNEQFF.

The chain has TRBV2 and TRBJ1-5, with D possibly matching TRBD1 (6 bases). CDR1 and CDR2 (germline): SNHLY, FYNNEI. The V and J ends lost 7 bases and 4 bases respectively, with 8 bases between them. This CDR3 contains 12 residues. CDR3 region: CASNRANQPQHF. The DNA of the CDR3 is TGTGCCAGCAACAGGGCAAATCAGCCCCAGCATTTT.

The rearrangement links TRBV19 to TRBJ1-3; no definite D call. The V and J ends lost 4 bases and 1 base respectively, with 20 bases between them. The germline gives CDR1 LNHDA, CDR2 SQIVND (reference sequence). The length of the CDR3 is 18 residues. This CDR3 is CASSTLLDGASSGNTIYF. The CDR3, as DNA: TGTGCCAGTAGTACCCTTCTGGACGGAGCTAGTTCTGGAAACACCATATATTTT.

The rearrangement joins TRBV7-2 to TRBJ2-1, with 8 bases fitting TRBD1. Per the germline V gene, CDR1 is SGHTA and CDR2 is FQGNSA. The trim removed 5 bases at V and 3 bases at J, leaving 6 bases unmatched. The CDR3 extends over 15 amino acids. The CDR3, as DNA: TGTGCCAGCAGCGTCCAGGGGGCAAACTACAATGAGCAGTTCTTC. This translates into CASSVQGANYNEQFF.

This sequence joins TRBV5-1 and TRBJ2-2, with no clear D. CDR3 length: 15 amino acids. V was trimmed by 2 bases and J by 8 bases, leaving 16 bases between them. Germline loops: CDR1 SGHRS, CDR2 YFSETQ. The CDR3 region has the DNA TGCGCCAGCAGCTTCTCTTCTAGAGACTCGGGGGAGCTGTTTTTT. Its protein product is CASSFSSRDSGELFF.

The chain links TRBV9 to TRBJ2-5; maybe TRBD2 (6 bases). Looked up from germline, CDR1 is SGDLS and CDR2 is YYNGEE. V lost 3 bases, J lost 1 base, and 7 bases lay in between. CDR3 size: 13 residues. CDR3 sequence: CASSAGSQETQYF. CDR3 coding DNA: TGTGCCAGCAGCGCCGGGAGCCAAGAGACCCAGTACTTC.